These 26 T cell receptor beta chains were all obtained from the same sample, sequenced in a study of T cell repertoires in cytomegalovirus infection. TCRdb processed the reads anew with MiXCR; each CDR3 protein has one entry. The sample records under 100,000 distinct CDR3 sequences, roughly 3.7% being singletons. The sequenced sample consisted of PBMCs. The receptors here all came from a human donor in good health (CMV status not recorded). Some clones in this sample may be carry-over from other donors' samples.

The rearrangement joins TRBV28 to TRBJ2-2; D may be TRBD1 (5 bases). Germline-derived CDR1 and CDR2 are MDHEN and SYDVKM. V lost 2 bases to trimming and J lost 6 bases, with 7 bases between them. The CDR3 is made up of 13 amino acids. The CDR3 bases are TGTGCCAGCAGTTTACTGGGGCCCGGGGAGCTGTTTTTT. Translating gives CASSLLGPGELFF.

This sequence joins TRBV5-1 and TRBJ1-3, with D maybe TRBD1 (5 bases). Trimming shortened V by 3 bases and J by 1 base, and 11 bases separated the two germline ends. CDR1 SGHRS and CDR2 YFSETQ come from the germline V gene. There are 15 residues in the CDR3. CDR3 in amino acids: CASSSPTVSGNTIYF. DNA of the CDR3: TGCGCCAGCAGCTCCCCGACAGTATCTGGAAACACCATATATTTT.

This clonotype was counted ten times or more. The V and J genes are TRBV12-3 or TRBV12-4 and TRBJ1-3; D is perhaps TRBD1 (5 bases). The CDR3 has 14 amino acids. The ends were cut back, 6 bases at V and 3 bases at J, with 12 bases in the middle. Written as DNA, the CDR3 is TGTGCCAGCAGGTCGGGGGACCGTGGAAACACCATATATTTT. Its protein product is CASRSGDRGNTIYF.

This clonotype came up many times. This sequence joins TRBV7-2 and TRBJ1-2; D is uncertain. The CDR3 is made up of 12 amino acids. Trimming pared 1 base from V and 7 bases from J, leaving 7 bases between. Germline assignment: CDR1 SGHTA and CDR2 FQGNSA. The DNA of the CDR3 is TGTGCCAGCAGCTTAGATCCTCTTGGCTACACCTTC. Amino acid sequence: CASSLDPLGYTF.

This clonotype was detected ten times or more. The genes are TRBV18 and TRBJ2-3; the match to TRBD2 covers 8 bases. CDR3 size: 15 residues. Losses at the gene ends were 3 bases for V and 1 base for J; bases not matched to a gene: 3. Germline V CDR1 and CDR2: KGHSH, LQKENI. The CDR3: CASSPKAGGTDTQYF. The CDR3 DNA is TGTGCCAGCTCACCCAAAGCGGGGGGCACAGATACGCAGTATTTT.

This clonotype showed up many times. The V and J genes are TRBV15 and TRBJ1-6; no clear D gene. Germline CDR1 is LNHNV and CDR2 is YYDKDF (reference sequence). This CDR3 spans 13 amino acids. Trimming removed 0 bases at V and 10 bases at J, with 7 bases between. Here the CDR3 reads CATSREGLSPLHF. Written as DNA, the CDR3 is TGTGCCACCAGCAGAGAGGGCCTCTCACCCCTCCACTTT.

This chain joins TRBV7-6 and TRBJ2-3; 8 bases are shared with TRBD2. The germline gives CDR1 SGHVS, CDR2 FNYEAQ. V lost 2 bases, J lost 4 bases, and 5 bases stayed unmatched. The CDR3 sequence is 15 residues long. In DNA, the CDR3 is TGTGCCAGCAGCTTATTAGCGGGGCGCTCAGATACGCAGTATTTT. Protein sequence: CASSLLAGRSDTQYF.

This clonotype was detected ten times or more. The V call is TRBV7-2, the J call TRBJ1-2; D is perhaps TRBD1 (5 bases). CDR1 and CDR2 (germline): SGHTA, FQGNSA. V lost 0 bases, J lost 6 bases, and 8 bases lay in between. This CDR3 is built from 13 residues. For the CDR3, the DNA is TGTGCCAGCAGCTTAGCGGCAGGGAATGGCTACACCTTC. Translating it yields CASSLAAGNGYTF.

This clonotype came up many times. The chain employs TRBV5-4 and TRBJ2-3; no clear D. The CDR3 has 13 amino acids. Trimming pared 3 bases from V and 3 bases from J, leaving 8 bases between. CDR1 and CDR2 from the germline V gene are SGHNT and YYREEE (reference sequence). CDR3 region: CASSSQLTDTQYF. The CDR3 region has the DNA TGTGCCAGCAGCTCACAATTGACAGATACGCAGTATTTT.

This clonotype occurred many times. This rearrangement joins TRBV5-4 to TRBJ2-1; 7 bases match TRBD1. The CDR3 has 15 residues. Per the germline V gene, CDR1 is SGHNT and CDR2 is YYREEE (reference sequence). J was trimmed by 3 bases and V by 4 bases; bases with no gene match: 7. CDR3 loop: CASSDGQGVYNEQFF. CDR3 bases: TGTGCCAGCAGCGACGGGCAGGGGGTCTACAATGAGCAGTTCTTC. Variable domain in full (rest from reference TRBV5-4 and TRBJ2-1): ETGVTQSPTHLIKTRGQQVTLRCSSQSGHNTVSWYQQALGQGPQFIFQYYREEENGRGNFPPRFSGLQFPNYSSELNVNALELDDSALYLCASSDGQGVYNEQFFGPGTRLTVL.

This clonotype showed up many times. This chain connects TRBV3-1 to TRBJ1-2; D may be TRBD1 (5 bases). The CDR3 covers 15 residues. The germline gives CDR1 LGHDT, CDR2 YNNKEL (reference sequence). V was trimmed by 0 bases and J by 7 bases, leaving 15 bases between them. DNA of the CDR3: TGTGCCAGCAGCCAAGATCCGGCAGGGATGTTTGGCTACACCTTC. It codes for CASSQDPAGMFGYTF.

This clonotype was picked up many times. The rearrangement uses TRBV12-3 or TRBV12-4 and TRBJ1-1; tentatively, D is TRBD1 (5 bases). Trimming pared 5 bases from V and 4 bases from J, leaving 17 bases between. The CDR3 extends over 15 amino acids. The CDR3 reads CASSIPPGLGTEAFF. The CDR3 bases are TGTGCCAGCAGTATACCCCCAGGGTTGGGCACTGAAGCTTTCTTT.

This clonotype has ten or more counts. The rearrangement uses TRBV20-1 and TRBJ2-7, with TRBD2 matching over 7 bases. V gave up 0 bases and J gave up 3 bases; unmatched junction bases: 8. Germline values: CDR1 DFQATT, CDR2 SNEGSKA (reference sequence). There are 15 residues in the CDR3. CDR3 residues: CSARDPAGIIYEQYF. Written as DNA, the CDR3 is TGCAGTGCTAGAGATCCAGCGGGGATAATCTACGAGCAGTACTTC.

This clonotype was recorded at least ten times. The J gene is TRBJ1-1, the V gene TRBV28; D may be TRBD1 (5 bases). Trimming left V 3 bases short and J 0 bases short, with 14 bases between. The germline V gene has CDR1 MDHEN and CDR2 SYDVKM. The CDR3 contains 16 residues. This chain's CDR3 is CASSFYRPFMNTEAFF. In DNA, the CDR3 is TGTGCCAGCAGTTTTTACAGGCCTTTCATGAACACTGAAGCTTTCTTT.

This clonotype has a count of ten or more. This chain connects TRBV6-6 to TRBJ1-1; D is perhaps TRBD1 (5 bases). Germline-derived CDR1 and CDR2 are MNHNY and SVGAGI (reference sequence). The germline V and J ends were trimmed by 9 bases and 4 bases, with 18 bases remaining between them. This CDR3 comprises 14 residues. CDR3 in DNA: TGTGCCAGTATCGGACAAACATTAGGCACTGAAGCTTTCTTT. Residues: CASIGQTLGTEAFF.

This clonotype was seen many times. This CDR3 reads CASSLAQGSGYTF. The CDR3, as DNA: TGTGCCAGCAGCTTAGCGCAGGGATCCGGCTACACCTTC. The chain has TRBV7-2 and TRBJ1-2; D possibly corresponds to TRBD1 (5 bases). This CDR3 has 13 amino acids. CDR1 and CDR2 (germline): SGHTA, FQGNSA. V was cut by 0 bases and J by 8 bases, with 10 bases left in between.

This clonotype has a count of ten or more. This chain joins TRBV7-9 and TRBJ2-1; D unresolved. The V end lost 3 bases, the J end lost 0 bases, and 24 bases lay between the germline ends. This CDR3 comprises 20 residues. CDR1 is SEHNR, CDR2 FQNEAQ, per germline (reference sequence). CDR3 coding DNA: TGTGCCAGCAGCTTCCCCCCTCCCCCGCGACATTATAGCTCCTACAATGAGCAGTTCTTC. It specifies CASSFPPPPRHYSSYNEQFF. Together with reference TRBV7-9 and TRBJ2-1, the CDR3 gives the full variable domain: DTGVSQNPRHKITKRGQNVTFRCDPISEHNRLYWYRQTLGQGPEFLTYFQNEAQLEKSRLLSDRFSAERPKGSFSTLEIQRTEQGDSAMYLCASSFPPPPRHYSSYNEQFFGPGTRLTVL.

The sample holds many counts of this clonotype. The chain is built from TRBV28 and TRBJ2-1; D is possibly TRBD1 (5 bases). Trimming shortened V by 7 bases and J by 0 bases, and 13 bases separated the two germline ends. The germline CDR1 and CDR2 sequences are MDHEN and SYDVKM. CDR3 size: 15 residues. The CDR3 DNA reads TGTGCCAGCAATCCGGCCCAGGGCTCCTACAATGAGCAGTTCTTC. It codes for CASNPAQGSYNEQFF.

The chain carries TRBV7-6 and TRBJ2-7; no reliable D call. CDR1 is SGHVS and CDR2 is FNYEAQ in the germline V gene. V was shortened by 4 bases and J by 0 bases, with 7 bases between the two germline ends. The CDR3 is made up of 13 amino acids. CDR3 nucleotides: TGTGCCAGCAGCTCTGGTATCTCCTACGAGCAGTACTTC. Its protein product is CASSSGISYEQYF.

This clonotype was counted at least ten times. The V gene is TRBV7-2, the J gene TRBJ1-5, with D perhaps TRBD1 (5 bases). CDR1 and CDR2 (germline): SGHTA, FQGNSA. V gave up 3 bases and J gave up 7 bases, with 10 bases separating them. The CDR3 has 13 residues. The CDR3 DNA sequence: TGTGCCAGCAGCTTCGACAGTGAACAGCCCCAGCATTTT. Translation: CASSFDSEQPQHF.

CDR3 residues: CATSDFGGRTSGNDPDTQYF. As DNA, the CDR3 is TGTGCCACCAGTGATTTTGGTGGTAGGACTAGCGGTAACGATCCAGATACGCAGTATTTT. V gene TRBV24-1 combines with J gene TRBJ2-3; 10 bases align to TRBD2. The CDR3 covers 20 residues. Trimming at V came to 1 base and at J to 4 bases, leaving 16 bases not matched to a gene. Germline-derived CDR1 and CDR2 are KGHDR and SFDVKD.

This clonotype occurred many times. J is TRBJ2-1 and V is TRBV6-1; D perhaps matches TRBD1 (7 bases). V lost 7 bases and J lost 6, with 19 bases in between. The CDR3 runs 15 residues. Germline assignment: CDR1 MNHNS and CDR2 SASEGT. The CDR3 spells CASTAEWQGGNEQFF. CDR3 sequence (DNA): TGTGCCAGCACCGCCGAGTGGCAGGGGGGCAATGAGCAGTTCTTC.

At least ten counts were recorded for this clonotype. V is TRBV7-2 and J is TRBJ2-3, with D unclear. The CDR3 consists of 13 residues. The germline V gene has CDR1 SGHTA and CDR2 FQGNSA. The V end lost 3 bases, the J end lost 4 bases, and 8 bases lay between the germline ends. The CDR3 spells CASSFNEADTQYF. CDR3 bases: TGTGCCAGCAGCTTTAACGAGGCAGATACGCAGTATTTT.

This clonotype was seen repeatedly, ten times or more. The chain has TRBV6-5 and TRBJ2-7, with D uncertain. The V end was cut by 7 bases, the J end by 3 bases, with 13 bases between. The germline V gene has CDR1 MNHEY and CDR2 SVGAGI. The length of the CDR3 is 13 residues. The CDR3: CASKESVGYEQYF. As DNA, the CDR3 is TGTGCCAGCAAGGAAAGCGTAGGCTACGAGCAGTACTTC.

Comment on this clonotype: Lacking the conserved final phenylalanine or tryptophan, this CDR3 likely reflects a read error. The DNA is omitted, as the CDR3 cannot be located on it reliably, and the CDR3 follows TCRdb's listing. The chain recombines TRBV19 with TRBJ1-5; the table's D call, TRBD1, was not checked against the DNA. The CDR3 is 15 amino acids in total, end residues counted. Germline values: CDR1 LNHDA, CDR2 SQIVND (reference sequence). CDR3 amino acids: CASSIGQGGNQPQQV.

This clonotype was detected ten times or more. This rearrangement joins TRBV7-9 to TRBJ1-4; no definite D call. Trimming shortened V by 3 bases and J by 10 bases, and 9 bases separated the two germline ends. The CDR3 runs 12 residues. Germline V lookup: CDR1 SEHNR, CDR2 FQNEAQ (reference sequence). CDR3 in amino acids: CASSLIRGKLFF. The CDR3 coding sequence is TGTGCCAGCAGCTTGATCCGGGGAAAACTGTTTTTT. The variable domain in full, completed from reference TRBV7-9 and TRBJ1-4, reads DTGVSQNPRHKITKRGQNVTFRCDPISEHNRLYWYRQTLGQGPEFLTYFQNEAQLEKSRLLSDRFSAERPKGSFSTLEIQRTEQGDSAMYLCASSLIRGKLFFGSGTQLSVL.